These 8 T cell receptor beta chains were all obtained from the same sample, sequenced in a study of molecular identifiers for immune sequencing clone quantification. From the PCR reads, TCRdb called clonotypes with MiXCR, one entry per CDR3 protein. The table records 40,000 or so distinct CDR3 sequences, roughly 21% of them present only once. What was sequenced was naive CD8+ T cells from blood, with Jurkat cell RNA spiked in. Subset defined: FACS-sorted CD8+CD4-CCR7+CD45RA+ naive T cells. All receptors derive from a human donor in good health. Some libraries in this study had Jurkat cell RNA spiked in.

This clonotype was recorded at least ten times. V usage is TRBV30 and J usage is TRBJ2-3; D may match TRBD1 or TRBD2 (5 bases each). V was cut by 3 bases and J by 2 bases, with 15 bases left in between. Germline assignment: CDR1 GTSNPN and CDR2 SVGIG (reference sequence). The length of the CDR3 is 15 residues. CDR3: CAWSPGTLLTDTQYF. CDR3 nucleotide sequence: TGTGCCTGGAGCCCGGGGACCCTCCTCACAGATACGCAGTATTTT. The full variable domain, in which reference TRBV30 and TRBJ2-3 provide the parts outside the CDR3, is SQTIHQWPATLVQPVGSPLSLECTVEGTSNPNLYWYRQAAGRGLQLLFYSVGIGQISSEVPQNLSASRPQDRQFILSSKKLLLSDSGFYLCAWSPGTLLTDTQYFGPGTRLTVL.

This clonotype was seen ten or more times. CDR3 DNA: TGTGCCAGTAGCAGGGGTACCAAAAACATTCAGTACTTC. Translated: CASSRGTKNIQYF. The J gene is TRBJ2-4, the V gene TRBV19, with a weak D call TRBD1 (6 bases). V shed 6 bases and J shed 2 bases, with 8 bases lying between them. The CDR3 loop spans 13 amino acids. Germline V lookup: CDR1 LNHDA, CDR2 SQIVND (reference sequence).

In this sample, this clonotype turned up many times. J is TRBJ1-5 and V is TRBV15, with TRBD1 identical over 8 bases. Losses at the gene ends were 4 bases for V and 7 bases for J; bases not matched to a gene: 12. The CDR3 has 16 residues. Germline CDR1 reads LNHNV; CDR2 reads YYDKDF (reference sequence). CDR3: CATSTTVDRGRQPQHF. CDR3 coding DNA: TGTGCCACCAGCACCACCGTCGACAGGGGCAGGCAGCCCCAGCATTTT.

This clonotype was seen many times. V is TRBV5-6 and J is TRBJ1-1; D not resolved. CDR3 length equals 13 residues. Trimming shortened V by 4 bases and J by 0 bases, and 7 bases separated the two germline ends. Germline V gene data show CDR1 as SGHDT and CDR2 as YYEEEE. CDR3 residues: CASSLHMNTEAFF. In nucleotides, the CDR3 is TGTGCCAGCAGCCTTCACATGAACACTGAAGCTTTCTTT.

This clonotype has ten or more counts. The chain links TRBV29-1 to TRBJ2-1; no definite D call. V was cut by 0 bases and J by 7 bases, with 7 bases left in between. Germline values: CDR1 SQVTM, CDR2 ANQGSEA. This CDR3 region has 12 residues. The CDR3 sequence is CSVEDLGNEQFF. The CDR3 bases are TGCAGCGTTGAAGATCTGGGAAATGAGCAGTTCTTC.

This clonotype came up a few times. A much bigger clone sits one base away, suggesting this may be a read error. The genes are TRBV6-5 and TRBJ1-1, with 9 positions matching TRBD1. The CDR3 totals 13 residues. Germline CDR1 reads MNHEY; CDR2 reads SVGAGI. CDR3: CASSPTGGLEASF. Here the CDR3 DNA reads TGTGCCAGCAGCCCGACAGGGGGACTTGAAGCTTCCTTT.

The V and J genes are TRBV7-9 and TRBJ2-1, with TRBD2 matching over 10 bases. The CDR3 length is 14 residues. CDR1 is SEHNR and CDR2 is FQNEAQ in the germline V gene (reference sequence). The trim removed 2 bases at V and 8 bases at J, leaving 3 bases unmatched. As DNA, the CDR3 is TGTGCCAGCAGCTTAACCACTAGCGGGGATGAGCAGTTCTTC. The encoded protein is CASSLTTSGDEQFF.

This clonotype has ten or more counts. The chain joins TRBV29-1 to TRBJ2-7, with D perhaps TRBD1 (6 bases). This CDR3 spans 13 amino acids. From germline, CDR1 is SQVTM and CDR2 ANQGSEA. V shed 4 bases and J shed 0 bases, with 10 bases lying between them. The chain's CDR3 is CSVGGPDSYEQYF. The CDR3 nucleotides read TGCAGCGTTGGGGGGCCCGACTCCTACGAGCAGTACTTC.